This T cell receptor (beta chain) comes out of a study of CD8 T cells in Susac syndrome. Deletions cut 5 bases from V and 0 bases from J, with 7 bases between. The germline V gene encodes CDR1 SGHTA and CDR2 FQGTGA. This CDR3 spans 14 amino acids. The RNA, 0.5 to 1 ug, was put through reverse transcription using random hexamers. TCR beta CDR3 was amplified by immunoSEQ multiplex PCR. This amplification extended across 54 Vbeta and 13 Jbeta segments. TCRdb recomputed calls from the immunoSEQ multiplex PCR reads with MiXCR, one row per CDR3 protein. Among about 81,000 distinct CDR3 sequences listed, 94% were seen once. Findings and limits, study-wide: Among active patients and in TEMRA cells, CD8+ clonal expansion in Susac reached its peak.

For this clonotype: The antigen remains undetermined.

The TCR was taken from a human donor with Susac syndrome. The sample taken for sequencing was CD8+ T cells from PBMCs. The rearrangement uses TRBV7-3 and TRBJ2-2; D remains ambiguous. The CDR3 spells CASSHDTNTGELFF. In nucleotides, the CDR3 is TGTGCCAGCAGCCACGACACGAACACCGGGGAGCTGTTTTTT.